Below, one TCR beta chain is given with its context. Per the authors' pipeline: Using reference gene primer amplification, nucleated cell counts were estimated. Generated by immunoSEQ multiplex PCR, the TCRdb table keeps only in-frame clones and is missing some. The V and J calls and the clone size are those of that table, but D and trimming were determined from the DNA. Of around 290,000 clones listed, 80% to 95% were seen once; the top ten hold 2.2%. This entry belongs to a study of blood T cell repertoires in COVID-19. Overall study context: Samples taken during acute and convalescent COVID-19 were collected in the United States, Italy and Spain. T cells, B-cell-depleted T cells, or PBMCs provided the cDNA or gDNA that served as material.

CDR1 and CDR2 from the germline V gene are SQVTM and ANQGSEA. With 3 bases removed from V and 0 bases from J, the gap between germline ends came to 12 bases. The CDR3 sequence is 15 residues long. The genes are TRBV29-1 and TRBJ2-1; D is possibly TRBD2 (5 bases). The sequencing sample was made of peripheral blood. The TCR comes from a woman aged 25-40 years with COVID-19, enrolled during active disease. The CDR3 DNA reads as TGCAGCGTTGATCCCACGGGAAGCTCCTACAATGAGCAGTTCTTC. It yields the protein CSVDPTGSSYNEQFF.